The 5 T cell receptor beta chains below come from one sample, sequenced in a study of OX40 agonist ivuxolimab in advanced cancers. Some clones are missing from TCRdb's copy, which holds only in-frame ones; the method was immunoSEQ multiplex PCR. Of more than 45,000 clones listed, about nine tenths are singletons. The material sequenced was CD4+ or CD8+ T cells sorted from blood, taken in a trial of the OX40 agonist ivuxolimab. The receptors were sampled from an adult with an advanced solid tumor such as melanoma, head and neck, liver or kidney cancer.

This chain joins TRBV28 and TRBJ1-3; D call uncertain. This CDR3 contains 13 residues. Germline CDR1 reads MDHEN; CDR2 reads SYDVKM. V was cut by 5 bases and J by 6 bases, with 11 bases left in between. The CDR3 region has the DNA TGTGCCAGCAGTCCGGTCACGGTAAACACCATATATTTT. Translating gives CASSPVTVNTIYF.

The V and J genes are TRBV9 and TRBJ1-1; tentative D call: TRBD1 (6 bases). The CDR3 extends over 14 amino acids. Trimming cost V 1 base and J 3 bases, with 10 bases left between them. Germline values: CDR1 SGDLS, CDR2 YYNGEE. The DNA of the CDR3 is TGTGCCAGCAGCGTAAGACAGGAGGACACTGAAGCTTTCTTT. Its protein is CASSVRQEDTEAFF.

The chain recombines TRBV19 with TRBJ1-6; 9 bases line up with TRBD1. After removal of 3 bases from V and 10 bases from J, the junction contained 4 bases not matched to a gene. In germline, CDR1 is LNHDA, CDR2 SQIVND (reference sequence). The CDR3 sequence is 14 residues long. The DNA for the CDR3 is TGTGCCAGTAGTATCAACAGGGGGCGGTCACCCCTCCACTTT. Its translation: CASSINRGRSPLHF.

The rearrangement uses TRBV25-1 and TRBJ2-1; tentatively, D is TRBD1 or TRBD2 (5 bases each). Germline assignment: CDR1 MGHDK and CDR2 SYGVNS. V was shortened by 6 bases and J by 6 bases, with 15 bases between the two germline ends. The CDR3 extends over 14 amino acids. CDR3 protein: CASSPRGALNEQFF. For the CDR3, the DNA is TGTGCCAGCAGCCCCCGGGGCGCTCTCAATGAGCAGTTCTTC. The full variable domain, completed using reference TRBV25-1 and TRBJ2-1, is EADIYQTPRYLVIGTGKKITLECSQTMGHDKMYWYQQDPGMELHLIHYSYGVNSTEKGDLSSESTVSRIRTEHFPLTLESARPSHTSQYLCASSPRGALNEQFFGPGTRLTVL.

The gene calls are TRBV7-2 and TRBJ2-5; TRBD2 agrees at 7 bases. The V and J ends lost 0 bases and 0 bases, in that order; junction bases with no gene match: 7. The CDR3 runs to 17 residues. Germline V gene sequence: CDR1 SGHTA, CDR2 FQGNSA. The CDR3 DNA reads TGTGCCAGCAGCTTAGCTGTCGCGGGAGCGTACCAAGAGACCCAGTACTTC. Residues: CASSLAVAGAYQETQYF.